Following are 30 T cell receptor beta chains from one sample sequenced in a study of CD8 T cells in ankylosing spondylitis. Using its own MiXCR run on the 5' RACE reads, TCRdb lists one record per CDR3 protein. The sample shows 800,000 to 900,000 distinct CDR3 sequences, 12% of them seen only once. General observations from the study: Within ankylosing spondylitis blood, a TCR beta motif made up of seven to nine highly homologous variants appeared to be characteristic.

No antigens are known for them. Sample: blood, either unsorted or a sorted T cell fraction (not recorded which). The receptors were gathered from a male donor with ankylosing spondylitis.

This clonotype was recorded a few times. In DNA, the CDR3 is TGCAGTGCTAGAGAAGGACGCCGGAGCTCCTACAATGAGCAGTTCTTC. Translation gives CSAREGRRSSYNEQFF. The V call is TRBV20-1, the J call TRBJ2-1; D unresolved. V gave up 0 bases and J gave up 0 bases, with 12 bases separating them. This CDR3 has 16 amino acids. Germline V gives CDR1 DFQATT, CDR2 SNEGSKA (reference sequence).

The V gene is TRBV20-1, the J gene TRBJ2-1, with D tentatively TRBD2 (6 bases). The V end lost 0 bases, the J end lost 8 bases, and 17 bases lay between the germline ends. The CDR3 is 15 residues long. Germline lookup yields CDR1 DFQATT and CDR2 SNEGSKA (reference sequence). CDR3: CSAREGGFGGHEQFF. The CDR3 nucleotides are TGCAGTGCTAGAGAAGGAGGGTTTGGGGGACATGAGCAGTTCTTC.

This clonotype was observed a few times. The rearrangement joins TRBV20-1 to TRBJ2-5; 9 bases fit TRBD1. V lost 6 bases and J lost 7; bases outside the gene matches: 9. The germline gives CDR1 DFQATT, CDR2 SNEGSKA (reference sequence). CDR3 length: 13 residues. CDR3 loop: CSAGTGNAVTQYF. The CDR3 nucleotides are TGCAGTGCGGGGACAGGGAACGCGGTGACCCAGTACTTC.

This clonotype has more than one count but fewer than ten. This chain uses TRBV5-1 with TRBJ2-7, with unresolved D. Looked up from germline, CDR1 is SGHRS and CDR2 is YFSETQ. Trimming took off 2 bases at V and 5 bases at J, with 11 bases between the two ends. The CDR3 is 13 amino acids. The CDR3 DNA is TGCGCCAGCAGCTTAGGTAGGGTCCACGAGCAGTACTTC. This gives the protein CASSLGRVHEQYF.

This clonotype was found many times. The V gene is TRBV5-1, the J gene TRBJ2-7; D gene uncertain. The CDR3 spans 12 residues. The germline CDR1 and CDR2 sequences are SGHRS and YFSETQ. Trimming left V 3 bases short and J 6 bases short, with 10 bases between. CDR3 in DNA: TGCGCCAGCAGCTCAGGATTGGCCGAGCAGTACTTC. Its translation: CASSSGLAEQYF.

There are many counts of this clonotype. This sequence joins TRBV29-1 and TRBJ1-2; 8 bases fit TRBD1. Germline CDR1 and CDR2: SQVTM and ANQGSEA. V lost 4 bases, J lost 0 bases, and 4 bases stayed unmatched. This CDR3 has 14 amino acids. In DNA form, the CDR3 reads TGCAGCGTTGTGCAGGGGGCGACTAACTATGGCTACACCTTC. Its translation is CSVVQGATNYGYTF.

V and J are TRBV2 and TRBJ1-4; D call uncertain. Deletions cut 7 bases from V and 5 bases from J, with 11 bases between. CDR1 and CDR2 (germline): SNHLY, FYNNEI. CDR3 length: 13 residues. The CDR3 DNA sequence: TGTGCCAGCAAACTGCAATGGAATGAAAAACTGTTTTTT. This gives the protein CASKLQWNEKLFF. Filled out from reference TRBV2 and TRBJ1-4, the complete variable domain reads EPEVTQTPSHQVTQMGQEVILRCVPISNHLYFYWYRQILGQKVEFLVSFYNNEISEKSEIFDDQFSVERPDGSNFTLKIRSTKLEDSAMYFCASKLQWNEKLFFGSGTQLSVL.

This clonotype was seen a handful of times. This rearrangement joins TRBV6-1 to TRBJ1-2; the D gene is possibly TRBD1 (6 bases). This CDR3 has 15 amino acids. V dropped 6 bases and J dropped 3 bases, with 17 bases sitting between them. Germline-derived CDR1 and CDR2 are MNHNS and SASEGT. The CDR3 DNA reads TGTGCCAGCAGCCGGGACATCTTGGGGGACTATGGCTACACCTTC. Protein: CASSRDILGDYGYTF.

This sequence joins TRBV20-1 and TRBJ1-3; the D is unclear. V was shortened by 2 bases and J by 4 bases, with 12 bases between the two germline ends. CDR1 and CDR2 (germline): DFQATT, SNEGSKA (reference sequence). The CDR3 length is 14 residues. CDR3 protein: CSARWGSGGNTIYF. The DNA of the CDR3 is TGCAGTGCTAGATGGGGTTCGGGAGGAAACACCATATATTTT.

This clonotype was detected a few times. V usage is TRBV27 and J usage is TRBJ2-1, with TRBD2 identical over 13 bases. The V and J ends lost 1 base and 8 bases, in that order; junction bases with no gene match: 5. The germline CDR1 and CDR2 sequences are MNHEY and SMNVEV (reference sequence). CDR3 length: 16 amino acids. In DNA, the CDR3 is TGTGCCAGCAGTTTATTGGGACTAGCGGGAAAGGATGAGCAGTTCTTC. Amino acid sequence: CASSLLGLAGKDEQFF.

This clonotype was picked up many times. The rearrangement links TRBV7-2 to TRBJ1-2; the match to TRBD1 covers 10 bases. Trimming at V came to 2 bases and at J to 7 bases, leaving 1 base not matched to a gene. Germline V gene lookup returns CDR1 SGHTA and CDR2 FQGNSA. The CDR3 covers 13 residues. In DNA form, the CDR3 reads TGTGCCAGCAGCTTAAGGACAGGGGGTGGCTACACCTTC. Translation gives CASSLRTGGGYTF.

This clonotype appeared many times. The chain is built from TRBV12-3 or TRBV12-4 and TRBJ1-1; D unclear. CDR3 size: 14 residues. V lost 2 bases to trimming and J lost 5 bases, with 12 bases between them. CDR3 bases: TGTGCCAGCAGTTTAAGGACCGACCGTACTGAAGCTTTCTTT. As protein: CASSLRTDRTEAFF.

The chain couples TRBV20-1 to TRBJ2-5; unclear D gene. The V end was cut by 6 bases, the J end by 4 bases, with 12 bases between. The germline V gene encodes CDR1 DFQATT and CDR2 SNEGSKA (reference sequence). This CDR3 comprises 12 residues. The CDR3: CSALPGRETQYF. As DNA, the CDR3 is TGCAGTGCCCTGCCCGGGCGAGAGACCCAGTACTTC.

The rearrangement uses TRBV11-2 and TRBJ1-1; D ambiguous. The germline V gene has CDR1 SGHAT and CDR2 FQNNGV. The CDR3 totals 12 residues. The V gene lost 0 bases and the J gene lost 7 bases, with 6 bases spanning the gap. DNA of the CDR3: TGTGCCAGCAGCTTAGAATCGAATGAAGCTTTCTTT. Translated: CASSLESNEAFF.

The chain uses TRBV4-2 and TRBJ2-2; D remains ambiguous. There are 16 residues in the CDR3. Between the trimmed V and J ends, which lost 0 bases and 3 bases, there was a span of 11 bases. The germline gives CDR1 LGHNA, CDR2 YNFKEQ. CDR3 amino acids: CASSQESRGYTGELFF. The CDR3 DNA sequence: TGTGCCAGCAGCCAAGAGAGTAGAGGTTACACCGGGGAGCTGTTTTTT.

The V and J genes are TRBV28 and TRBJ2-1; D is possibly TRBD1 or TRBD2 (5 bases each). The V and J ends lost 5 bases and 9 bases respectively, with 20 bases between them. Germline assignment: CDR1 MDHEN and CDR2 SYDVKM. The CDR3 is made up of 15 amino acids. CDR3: CASSRPGTPLLEQFF. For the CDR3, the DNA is TGTGCCAGCAGTCGACCCGGGACGCCTTTGCTTGAGCAGTTCTTC. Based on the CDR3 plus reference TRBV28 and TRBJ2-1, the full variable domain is DVKVTQSSRYLVKRTGEKVFLECVQDMDHENMFWYRQDPGLGLRLIYFSYDVKMKEKGDIPEGYSVSREKKERFSLILESASTNQTSMYLCASSRPGTPLLEQFFGPGTRLTVL.

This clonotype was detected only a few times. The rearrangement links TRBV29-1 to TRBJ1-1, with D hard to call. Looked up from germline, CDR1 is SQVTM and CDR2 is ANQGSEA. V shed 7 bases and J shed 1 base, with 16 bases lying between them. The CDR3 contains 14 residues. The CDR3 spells CSASPRLWNTEAFF. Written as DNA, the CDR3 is TGCAGCGCCTCTCCAAGACTCTGGAACACTGAAGCTTTCTTT.

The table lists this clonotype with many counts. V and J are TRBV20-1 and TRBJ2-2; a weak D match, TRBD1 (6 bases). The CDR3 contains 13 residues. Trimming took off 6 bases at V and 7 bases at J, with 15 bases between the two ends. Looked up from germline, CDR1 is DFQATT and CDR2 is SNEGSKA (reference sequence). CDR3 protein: CSARHRVGGELFF. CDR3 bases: TGCAGTGCCCGCCACAGGGTAGGCGGGGAGCTGTTTTTT.

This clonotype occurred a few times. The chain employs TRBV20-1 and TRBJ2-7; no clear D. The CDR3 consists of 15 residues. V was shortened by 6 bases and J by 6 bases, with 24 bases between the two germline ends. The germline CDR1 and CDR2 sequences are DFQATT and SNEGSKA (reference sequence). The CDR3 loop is CSAQAPSRLSGEQYF. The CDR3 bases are TGCAGTGCCCAAGCCCCGTCGCGTCTCAGTGGCGAGCAGTACTTC.

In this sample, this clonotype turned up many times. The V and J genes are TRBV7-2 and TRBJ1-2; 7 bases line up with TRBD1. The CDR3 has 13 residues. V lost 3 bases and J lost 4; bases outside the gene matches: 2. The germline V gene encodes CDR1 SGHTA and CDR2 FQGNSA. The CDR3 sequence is CASSLTGRYGYTF. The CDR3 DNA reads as TGTGCCAGCAGCTTGACAGGGCGCTATGGCTACACCTTC.

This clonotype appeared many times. The CDR3 loop reads CSVSTGGSTEAFF. The CDR3 bases are TGCAGCGTCTCGACAGGGGGTAGCACTGAAGCTTTCTTT. V usage is TRBV29-1 and J usage is TRBJ1-1; TRBD1 aligns across 9 bases. This CDR3 contains 13 residues. CDR1 is SQVTM and CDR2 is ANQGSEA in the germline V gene. The trim removed 6 bases at V and 4 bases at J, leaving 6 bases unmatched.

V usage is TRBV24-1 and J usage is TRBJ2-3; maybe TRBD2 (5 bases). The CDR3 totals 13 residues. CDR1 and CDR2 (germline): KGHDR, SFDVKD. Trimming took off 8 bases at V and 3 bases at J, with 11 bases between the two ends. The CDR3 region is CATKTEGTDTQYF. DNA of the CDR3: TGTGCCACCAAAACAGAGGGTACAGATACGCAGTATTTT.

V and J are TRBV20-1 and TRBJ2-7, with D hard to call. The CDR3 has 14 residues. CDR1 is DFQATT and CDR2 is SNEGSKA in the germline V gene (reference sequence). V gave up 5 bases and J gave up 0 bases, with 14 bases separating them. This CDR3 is CSAVWGIISYEQYF. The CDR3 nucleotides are TGCAGTGCTGTGTGGGGTATCATCTCCTACGAGCAGTACTTC.

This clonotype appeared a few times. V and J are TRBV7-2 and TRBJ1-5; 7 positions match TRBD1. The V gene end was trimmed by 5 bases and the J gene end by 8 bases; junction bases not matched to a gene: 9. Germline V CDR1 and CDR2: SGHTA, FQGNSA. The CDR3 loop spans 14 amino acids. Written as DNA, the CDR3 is TGTGCCAGCAGCGCGAACAGGGGAAAGGAGCCCCAGCATTTT. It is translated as CASSANRGKEPQHF.

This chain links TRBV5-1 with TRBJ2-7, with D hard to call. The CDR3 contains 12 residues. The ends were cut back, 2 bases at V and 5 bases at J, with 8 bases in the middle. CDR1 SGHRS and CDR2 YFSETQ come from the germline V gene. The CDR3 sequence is CASSLSIHEQYF. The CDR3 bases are TGCGCCAGCAGCTTATCAATCCACGAGCAGTACTTC.

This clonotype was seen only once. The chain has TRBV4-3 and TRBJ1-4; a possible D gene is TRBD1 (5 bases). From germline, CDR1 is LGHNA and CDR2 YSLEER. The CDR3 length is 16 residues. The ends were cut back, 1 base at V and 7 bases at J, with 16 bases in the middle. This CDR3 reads CASSQGPGLLGEKLFF. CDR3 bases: TGCGCCAGCAGCCAAGGGCCGGGACTCCTAGGTGAAAAACTGTTTTTT.

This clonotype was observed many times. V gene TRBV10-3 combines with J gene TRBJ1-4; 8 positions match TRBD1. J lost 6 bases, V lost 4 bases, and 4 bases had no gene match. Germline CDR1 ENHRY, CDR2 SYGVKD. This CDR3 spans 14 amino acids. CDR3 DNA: TGTGCCATCAGTGGTGACAGGGGCGATGAAAAACTGTTTTTT. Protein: CAISGDRGDEKLFF.

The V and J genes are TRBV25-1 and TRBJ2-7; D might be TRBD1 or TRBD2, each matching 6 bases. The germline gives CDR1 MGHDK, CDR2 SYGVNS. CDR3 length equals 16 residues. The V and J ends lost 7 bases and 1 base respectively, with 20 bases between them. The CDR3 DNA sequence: TGTGCCAGCAAACCGTCTTGGGGGGCCTTTTCCTACGAGCAGTACTTC. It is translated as CASKPSWGAFSYEQYF.

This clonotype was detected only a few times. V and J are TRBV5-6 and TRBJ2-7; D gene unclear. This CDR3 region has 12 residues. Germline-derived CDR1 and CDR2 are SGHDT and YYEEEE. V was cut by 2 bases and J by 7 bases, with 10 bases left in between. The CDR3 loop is CASSLYSEEQYF. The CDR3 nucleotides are TGTGCCAGCAGCTTATACTCGGAAGAGCAGTACTTC.

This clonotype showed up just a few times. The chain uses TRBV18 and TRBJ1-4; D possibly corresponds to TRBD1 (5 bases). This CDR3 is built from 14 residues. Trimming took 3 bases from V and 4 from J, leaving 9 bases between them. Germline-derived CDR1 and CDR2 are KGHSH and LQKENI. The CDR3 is CASSPTVLNEKLFF. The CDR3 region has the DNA TGTGCCAGCTCACCGACAGTACTTAATGAAAAACTGTTTTTT.